The clone carrying this T cell receptor beta chain was detected a few times. The antigen remains unidentified. The entry originates in a study of beta chain features in type 1 diabetes. Background on the study: Cell yields, gender and age were comparable in patients and healthy donors.

Broader study findings: Significant though moderate, a shortening of TCRB CDR3s appeared in all four CD4+ subsets of Type 1 diabetes patients.

Expressed TCRB transcripts got sequenced, as all isolated RNA was reverse transcribed. Clones were sequenced by immunoSEQ multiplex PCR, and TCRdb holds only the in-frame ones, with some missing. The sample lists approximately 250,000 clones, 16% seen once, with about 0.092% in the top ten. Germline V gene data show CDR1 as SQVTM and CDR2 as ANQGSEA. Trimming removed 5 bases at V and 0 bases at J, with 13 bases between. The CDR3 runs 14 residues. The sequence came from a man aged 25 to 40 with type 1 diabetes. The sequencing sample was made of naive CD4+ T cells from blood. V usage is TRBV29-1 and J usage is TRBJ2-5; D perhaps matches TRBD2 (6 bases). The CDR3 region is CSVREPWYQETQYF. Written as DNA, the CDR3 is TGCAGCGTTCGGGAGCCATGGTACCAAGAGACCCAGTACTTC.